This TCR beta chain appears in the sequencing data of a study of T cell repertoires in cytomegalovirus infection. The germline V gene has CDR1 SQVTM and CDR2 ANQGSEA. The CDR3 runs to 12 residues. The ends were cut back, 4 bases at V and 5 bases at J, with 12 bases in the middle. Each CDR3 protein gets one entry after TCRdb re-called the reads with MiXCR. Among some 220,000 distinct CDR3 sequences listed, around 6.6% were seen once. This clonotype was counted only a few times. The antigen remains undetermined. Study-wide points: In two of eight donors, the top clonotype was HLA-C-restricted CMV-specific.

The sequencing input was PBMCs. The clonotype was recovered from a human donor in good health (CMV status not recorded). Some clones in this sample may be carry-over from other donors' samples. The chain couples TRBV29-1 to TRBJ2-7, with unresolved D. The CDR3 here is CSVGRTPDEQYF. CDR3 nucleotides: TGCAGCGTTGGACGGACCCCCGACGAGCAGTACTTC.